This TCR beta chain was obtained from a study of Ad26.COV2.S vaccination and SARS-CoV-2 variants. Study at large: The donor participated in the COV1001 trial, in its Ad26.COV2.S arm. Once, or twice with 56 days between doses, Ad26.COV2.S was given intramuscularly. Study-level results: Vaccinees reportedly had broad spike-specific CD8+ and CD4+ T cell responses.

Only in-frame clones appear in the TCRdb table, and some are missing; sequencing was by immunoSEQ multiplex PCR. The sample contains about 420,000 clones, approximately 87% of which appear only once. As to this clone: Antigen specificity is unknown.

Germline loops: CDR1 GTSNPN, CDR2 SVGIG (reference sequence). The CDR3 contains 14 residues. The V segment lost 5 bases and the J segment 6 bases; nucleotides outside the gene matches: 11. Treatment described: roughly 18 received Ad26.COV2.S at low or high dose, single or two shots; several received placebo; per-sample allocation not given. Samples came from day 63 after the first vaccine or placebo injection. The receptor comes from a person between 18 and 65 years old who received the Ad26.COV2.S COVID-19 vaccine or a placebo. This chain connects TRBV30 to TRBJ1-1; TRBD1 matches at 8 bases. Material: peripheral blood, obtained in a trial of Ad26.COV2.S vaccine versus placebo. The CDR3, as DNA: TGTGCCTGGGCCCCACAGGGGGTAACGGCTGAAGCTTTCTTT. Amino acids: CAWAPQGVTAEAFF.